Below, 16 T cell receptor beta chains from the same sample are listed, as sequenced in a study of blood T cell repertoires in COVID-19 (dated by TCRdb to the early 2020s). The library was produced with the immunoSEQ multiplex PCR assay. In its TCRdb copy, this immuneACCESS table keeps in-frame sequences only and misses some clones. Where compared with another copy, unresolved V genes explain less than half of these, and the others have no known cause. The sample table holds about 280,000 clones, of which 90% were seen once. About 1.7% of the sample comes from the top ten. The specimen was PBMCs or T cells enriched from blood (not recorded which). The receptors here all came from a woman between 18 and 29 years old with acute COVID-19.

The chain links TRBV30 to TRBJ2-5; 16 positions agree with TRBD2. After removal of 1 base from V and 4 bases from J, the junction contained 3 bases not matched to a gene. This CDR3 contains 16 residues. The V gene's germline CDR1 is GTSNPN and CDR2 SVGIG (reference sequence). CDR3 in amino acids: CAWSEGLAGGAETQYF. CDR3 nucleotide sequence: TGTGCCTGGAGTGAGGGACTAGCGGGAGGGGCAGAGACCCAGTACTTC.

V gene TRBV29-1 combines with J gene TRBJ2-7; TRBD1 aligns across 11 bases. Trimming at V came to 5 bases and at J to 3 bases, leaving 3 bases not matched to a gene. The CDR3 contains 13 residues. Germline V gene data show CDR1 as SQVTM and CDR2 as ANQGSEA. The CDR3 here is CSVSGQGVYEQYF. DNA of the CDR3: TGCAGCGTTTCGGGACAGGGGGTCTACGAGCAGTACTTC.

The chain has TRBV5-1 and TRBJ2-7; 9 nucleotides line up with TRBD2. This CDR3 is 14 amino acids long. CDR1 and CDR2 from the germline V gene are SGHRS and YFSETQ. The trim removed 4 bases at V and 6 bases at J, leaving 8 bases unmatched. DNA for the CDR3: TGCGCCAGCAGCATGATTAGCGGGAGTACCGAGCAGTACTTC. This gives the protein CASSMISGSTEQYF. The variable domain in full, with the rest retrieved from reference TRBV5-1 and TRBJ2-7, is KAGVTQTPRYLIKTRGQQVTLSCSPISGHRSVSWYQQTPGQGLQFLFEYFSETQRNKGNFPGRFSGRQFSNSRSEMNVSTLELGDSALYLCASSMISGSTEQYFGPGTRLTVT.

This sequence joins TRBV18 and TRBJ1-6; TRBD1 is a possible D gene (6 bases). Germline CDR1 KGHSH, CDR2 LQKENI. The CDR3 is made up of 14 amino acids. V was pared by 4 bases and J by 8 bases, with 12 bases between. The CDR3 nucleotides are TGTGCCAGCTCACTCCTGGACAGAGATTCACCCCTCCACTTT. Translation gives CASSLLDRDSPLHF. The full variable domain, with the rest looked up from reference TRBV18 and TRBJ1-6, is NAGVMQNPRHLVRRRGQEARLRCSPMKGHSHVYWYRQLPEEGLKFMVYLQKENIIDESGMPKERFSAEFPKEGPSILRIQQVVRGDSAAYFCASSLLDRDSPLHFGNGTRLTVT.

The J gene is TRBJ2-3, the V gene TRBV28; TRBD1 might be the D (5 bases). Germline V gives CDR1 MDHEN, CDR2 SYDVKM. The CDR3 is 14 amino acids. The germline V and J ends were trimmed by 3 bases and 2 bases, with 9 bases remaining between them. The CDR3 bases are TGTGCCAGCAGTTTTGACAGTAACACAGATACGCAGTATTTT. Translated: CASSFDSNTDTQYF.

The chain combines TRBV7-2 with TRBJ1-5; no clear D. Germline-derived CDR1 and CDR2 are SGHTA and FQGNSA. This CDR3 spans 15 amino acids. With 1 base removed from V and 4 bases from J, the gap between germline ends came to 11 bases. The CDR3 reads CASSLVVGGNQPQHF. The CDR3 DNA follows: TGTGCCAGCAGCTTAGTCGTTGGAGGGAATCAGCCCCAGCATTTT.

The chain carries TRBV4-2 and TRBJ2-1; D might be TRBD2 (7 bases). CDR1 is LGHNA and CDR2 is YNFKEQ in the germline V gene. Trimming cost V 0 bases and J 8 bases, with 23 bases left between them. This CDR3 spans 18 amino acids. DNA of the CDR3: TGTGCCAGCAGCCAAGACGCCGGGGGGCGGGACTTTTTCGATGAGCAGTTCTTC. It codes for CASSQDAGGRDFFDEQFF.

This clone was detected once. The chain uses TRBV5-1 and TRBJ1-1; possibly TRBD1 for D (5 bases). Trimming shortened V by 2 bases and J by 0 bases, and 14 bases separated the two germline ends. Germline values: CDR1 SGHRS, CDR2 YFSETQ. There are 16 residues in the CDR3. Written as DNA, the CDR3 is TGCGCCAGCAGCTTATTTCAGGGTAACGTGAACACTGAAGCTTTCTTT. It encodes CASSLFQGNVNTEAFF. The full variable domain, with the rest looked up from reference TRBV5-1 and TRBJ1-1, is KAGVTQTPRYLIKTRGQQVTLSCSPISGHRSVSWYQQTPGQGLQFLFEYFSETQRNKGNFPGRFSGRQFSNSRSEMNVSTLELGDSALYLCASSLFQGNVNTEAFFGQGTRLTVV.

In this sample, this clone turned up once. The chain uses TRBV7-8 and TRBJ1-5; D remains ambiguous. V lost 2 bases to trimming and J lost 6 bases, with 8 bases between them. The CDR3 consists of 13 residues. The germline V gene has CDR1 SGHVS and CDR2 FQNEAQ. CDR3 residues: CASSLRGSQPQHF. The CDR3 region has the DNA TGTGCCAGCAGCTTACGGGGTTCTCAGCCCCAGCATTTT.

Concerning this clone: This sample includes further DNA sequences coding for the same CDR3. The V and J genes are TRBV10-2 and TRBJ1-5; D is possibly TRBD1 (5 bases). This CDR3 is 14 amino acids long. The V and J ends lost 0 bases and 7 bases respectively, with 10 bases between them. The V gene's germline CDR1 is WSHSY and CDR2 SAAADI. The CDR3 is CASSESGGNQPQHF. CDR3 sequence (DNA): TGCGCCAGCAGTGAGTCTGGGGGGAACCAGCCCCAGCATTTT.

The J gene is TRBJ2-1, the V gene TRBV30, with 7 bases lining up with TRBD2. The junction had 6 bases not matched to a gene; V was cut back by 4 bases and J by 0 bases. The germline V gene has CDR1 GTSNPN and CDR2 SVGIG (reference sequence). There are 15 residues in the CDR3. Written as DNA, the CDR3 is TGTGCCTGGACCTGGGGGGGGAGCTCCTACAATGAGCAGTTCTTC. Translated, it gives CAWTWGGSSYNEQFF.

J is TRBJ2-3 and V is TRBV6-2 or TRBV6-3, with 13 bases fitting TRBD2. With V trimmed by 0 bases and J by 3 bases, 3 bases remained unmatched. Per the germline V gene, CDR1 is MNHEY and CDR2 is SVGEGT. The CDR3 is made up of 17 amino acids. The CDR3 region is CASSYSRTSGSTDTQYF. In DNA form, the CDR3 reads TGTGCCAGCAGTTACTCCCGGACTAGCGGGAGTACAGATACGCAGTATTTT.

The V call is TRBV5-1, the J call TRBJ2-7; D perhaps matches TRBD2 (5 bases). This CDR3 is built from 15 residues. Trimming took off 3 bases at V and 1 base at J, with 14 bases between the two ends. Per the germline V gene, CDR1 is SGHRS and CDR2 is YFSETQ. CDR3 bases: TGCGCCAGCAGCTCGACTATTATCCCTTCCTACGAGCAGTACTTC. Protein: CASSSTIIPSYEQYF.

The chain combines TRBV2 with TRBJ1-6, with 9 bases that match TRBD1. Germline V gives CDR1 SNHLY, CDR2 FYNNEI. The CDR3 runs to 15 residues. The trim removed 5 bases at V and 10 bases at J, leaving 9 bases unmatched. The CDR3 protein is CASSPTGGTNSPLHF. CDR3 nucleotides: TGTGCCAGCAGTCCGACAGGGGGAACCAACTCACCCCTCCACTTT. Based on the CDR3 plus reference TRBV2 and TRBJ1-6, the full variable domain is EPEVTQTPSHQVTQMGQEVILRCVPISNHLYFYWYRQILGQKVEFLVSFYNNEISEKSEIFDDQFSVERPDGSNFTLKIRSTKLEDSAMYFCASSPTGGTNSPLHFGNGTRLTVT.

The rearrangement uses TRBV7-2 and TRBJ2-5; 11 nucleotides align to TRBD2. V dropped 2 bases and J dropped 1; count of bases not matched to a gene: 6. The CDR3 has 17 residues. The germline V gene encodes CDR1 SGHTA and CDR2 FQGNSA. This chain's CDR3 is CASSLRGTSGLQETQYF. DNA for the CDR3: TGTGCCAGCAGCTTAAGGGGGACTAGCGGACTCCAAGAGACCCAGTACTTC. Complete variable domain (other parts from reference TRBV7-2 and TRBJ2-5): GAGVSQSPSNKVTEKGKDVELRCDPISGHTALYWYRQSLGQGLEFLIYFQGNSAPDKSGLPSDRFSAERTGGSVSTLTIQRTQQEDSAVYLCASSLRGTSGLQETQYFGPGTRLLVL.

The chain couples TRBV7-9 to TRBJ2-2; 15 nucleotides agree with TRBD2. This CDR3 has 18 residues. Losses at the gene ends were 5 bases for V and 5 bases for J; bases not matched to a gene: 9. Germline values: CDR1 SEHNR, CDR2 FQNEAQ (reference sequence). The CDR3 sequence: CASSGKAGTSGRTGELFF. CDR3 DNA sequence: TGTGCCAGCAGCGGAAAGGCCGGGACTAGCGGGAGGACCGGGGAGCTGTTTTTT.